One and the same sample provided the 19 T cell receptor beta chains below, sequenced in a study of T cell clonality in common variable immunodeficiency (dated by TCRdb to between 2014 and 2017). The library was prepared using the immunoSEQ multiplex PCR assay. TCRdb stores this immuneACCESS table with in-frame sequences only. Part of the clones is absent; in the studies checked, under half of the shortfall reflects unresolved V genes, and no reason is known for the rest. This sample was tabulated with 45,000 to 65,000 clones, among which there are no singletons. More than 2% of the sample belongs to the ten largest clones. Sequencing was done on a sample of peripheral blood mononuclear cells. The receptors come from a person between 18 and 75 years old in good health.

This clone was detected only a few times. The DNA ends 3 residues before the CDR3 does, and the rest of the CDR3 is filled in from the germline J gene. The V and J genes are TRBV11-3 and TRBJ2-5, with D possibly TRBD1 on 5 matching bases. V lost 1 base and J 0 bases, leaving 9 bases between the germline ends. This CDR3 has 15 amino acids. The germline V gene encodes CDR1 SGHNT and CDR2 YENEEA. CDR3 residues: CASSLGRQYQETQYF. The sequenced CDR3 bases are TGTGCCAGCAGCTTAGGTCGACAGTACCAAGAGACC.

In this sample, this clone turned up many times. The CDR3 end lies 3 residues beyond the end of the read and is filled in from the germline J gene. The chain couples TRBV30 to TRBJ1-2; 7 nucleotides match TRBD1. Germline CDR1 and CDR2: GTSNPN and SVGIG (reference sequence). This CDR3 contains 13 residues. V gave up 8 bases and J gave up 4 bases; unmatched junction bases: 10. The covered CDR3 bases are TGTGCCGGATTACGACAGGGAAGCTATGGC. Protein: CAGLRQGSYG. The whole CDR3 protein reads CAGLRQGSYGYTF.

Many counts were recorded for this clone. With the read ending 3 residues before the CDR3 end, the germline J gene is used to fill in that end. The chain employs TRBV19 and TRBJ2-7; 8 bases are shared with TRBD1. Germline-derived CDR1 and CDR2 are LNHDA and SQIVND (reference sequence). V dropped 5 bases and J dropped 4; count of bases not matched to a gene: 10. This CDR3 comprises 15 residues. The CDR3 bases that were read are TGTGCCAGTAGTCTACACAGGGGGAAGGCTTACGAG. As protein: CASSLHRGKAYE. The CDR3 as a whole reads CASSLHRGKAYEQYF. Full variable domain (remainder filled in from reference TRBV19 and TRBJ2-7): DGGITQSPKYLFRKEGQNVTLSCEQNLNHDAMYWYRQDPGQGLRLIYYSQIVNDFQKGDIAEGYSVSREKKESFPLTVTSAQKNPTAFYLCASSLHRGKAYEQYFGPGTRLTVT.

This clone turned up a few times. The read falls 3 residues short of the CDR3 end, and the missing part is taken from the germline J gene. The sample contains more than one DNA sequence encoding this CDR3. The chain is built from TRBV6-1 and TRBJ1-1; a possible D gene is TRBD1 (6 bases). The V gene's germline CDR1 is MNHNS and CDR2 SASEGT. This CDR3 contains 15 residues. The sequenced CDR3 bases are TGTGCCAGCAGTGGACTAGCGGGGGGGCCAGAGACC. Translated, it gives CASSGLAGGPET. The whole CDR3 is CASSGLAGGPETAFF.

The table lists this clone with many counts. The chain's CDR3 is CAWSVGGAYTF. CDR3 bases read: TGTGCCTGGAGTGTAGGGGGGGCC. V and J are TRBV30 and TRBJ1-2; D is perhaps TRBD1 (6 bases). The sequenced fragment ends 3 residues before the CDR3 boundary, so the rest is inferred from the germline J gene. Germline V CDR1 and CDR2: GTSNPN, SVGIG (reference sequence). The CDR3 contains 11 residues.

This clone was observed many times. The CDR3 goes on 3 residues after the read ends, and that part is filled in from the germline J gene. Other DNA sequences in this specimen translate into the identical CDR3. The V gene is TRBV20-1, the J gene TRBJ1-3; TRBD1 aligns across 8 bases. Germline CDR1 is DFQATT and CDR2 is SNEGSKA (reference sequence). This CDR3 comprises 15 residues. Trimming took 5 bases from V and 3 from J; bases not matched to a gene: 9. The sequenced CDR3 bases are TGCAGTGCTCCGGGACAGGCTGGGGGTGGAAACACC. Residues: CSAPGQAGGGNT. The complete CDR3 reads CSAPGQAGGGNTIYF.

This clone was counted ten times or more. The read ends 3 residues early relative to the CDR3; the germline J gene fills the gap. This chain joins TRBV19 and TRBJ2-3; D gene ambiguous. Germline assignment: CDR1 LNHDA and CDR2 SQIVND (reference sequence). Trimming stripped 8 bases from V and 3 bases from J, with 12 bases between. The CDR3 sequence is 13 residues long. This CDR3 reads CASRSPVTDTQYF. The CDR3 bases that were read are TGTGCCAGTCGCTCCCCGGTAACAGATACG.

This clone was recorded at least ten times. CDR3: CASSEGGTGNSPLHF. The sequenced CDR3 bases are TGTGCCAGCAGTGAGGGTGGGACAGGGAATTCACCC. The chain employs TRBV6-4 and TRBJ1-6, with 9 bases fitting TRBD1. Read coverage stops 3 residues before the CDR3 terminus; the germline J gene supplies the remainder. Looked up from germline, CDR1 is MRHNA and CDR2 is SNTAGT. The CDR3 is 15 amino acids. V was pared by 3 bases and J by 7 bases, with 4 bases of the junction left unmatched.

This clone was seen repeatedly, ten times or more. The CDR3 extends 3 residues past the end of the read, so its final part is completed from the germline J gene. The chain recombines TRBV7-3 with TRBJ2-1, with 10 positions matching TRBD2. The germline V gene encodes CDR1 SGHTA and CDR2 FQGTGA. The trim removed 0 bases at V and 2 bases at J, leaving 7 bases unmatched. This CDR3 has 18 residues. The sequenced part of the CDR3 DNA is TGTGCCAGCAGCTTAACGGTGGCTAGCGGGAGCACCTACAATGAG. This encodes CASSLTVASGSTYNE. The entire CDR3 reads CASSLTVASGSTYNEQFF. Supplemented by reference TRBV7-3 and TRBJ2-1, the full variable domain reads GAGVSQTPSNKVTEKGKYVELRCDPISGHTALYWYRQSLGQGPEFLIYFQGTGAADDSGLPNDRFFAVRPEGSVSTLKIQRTERGDSAVYLCASSLTVASGSTYNEQFFGPGTRLTVL.

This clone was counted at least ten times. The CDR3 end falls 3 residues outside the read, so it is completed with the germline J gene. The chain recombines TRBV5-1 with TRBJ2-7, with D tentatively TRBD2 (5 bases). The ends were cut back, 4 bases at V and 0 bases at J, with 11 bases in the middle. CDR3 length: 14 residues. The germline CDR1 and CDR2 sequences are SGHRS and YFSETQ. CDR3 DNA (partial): TGCGCCAGCAGCCGAGGGCAGCCCTCCTACGAG. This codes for CASSRGQPSYE. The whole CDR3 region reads CASSRGQPSYEQYF.

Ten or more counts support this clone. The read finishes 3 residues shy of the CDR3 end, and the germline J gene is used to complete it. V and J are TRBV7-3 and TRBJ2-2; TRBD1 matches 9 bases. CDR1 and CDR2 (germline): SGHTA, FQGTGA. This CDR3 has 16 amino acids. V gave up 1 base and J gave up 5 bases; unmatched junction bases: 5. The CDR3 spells CASSLMGQGRTGELFF. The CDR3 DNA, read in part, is TGTGCCAGCAGCTTAATGGGACAGGGAAGGACCGGGGAG.

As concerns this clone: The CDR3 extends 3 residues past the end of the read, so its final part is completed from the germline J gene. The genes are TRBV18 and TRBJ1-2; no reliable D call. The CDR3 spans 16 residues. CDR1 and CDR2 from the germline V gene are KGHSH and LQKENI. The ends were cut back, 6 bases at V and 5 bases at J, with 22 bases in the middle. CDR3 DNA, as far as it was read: TGTGCCAGCTCCGCTACTAGGGCAGAGCGTGGATATGGC. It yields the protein CASSATRAERGYG. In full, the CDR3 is CASSATRAERGYGYTF. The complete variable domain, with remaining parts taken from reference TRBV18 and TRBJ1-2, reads NAGVMQNPRHLVRRRGQEARLRCSPMKGHSHVYWYRQLPEEGLKFMVYLQKENIIDESGMPKERFSAEFPKEGPSILRIQQVVRGDSAAYFCASSATRAERGYGYTFGSGTRLTVV.

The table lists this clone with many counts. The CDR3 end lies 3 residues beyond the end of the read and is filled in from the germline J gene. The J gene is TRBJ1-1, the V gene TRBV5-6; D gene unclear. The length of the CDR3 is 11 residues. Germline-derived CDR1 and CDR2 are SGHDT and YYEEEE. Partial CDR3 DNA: TGTGCCAGCAGCTTGTTTCTAGAG. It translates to CASSLFLE. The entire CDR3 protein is CASSLFLEAFF. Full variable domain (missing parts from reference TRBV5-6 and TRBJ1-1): DAGVTQSPTHLIKTRGQQVTLRCSPKSGHDTVSWYQQALGQGPQFIFQYYEEEERQRGNFPDRFSGHQFPNYSSELNVNALLLGDSALYLCASSLFLEAFFGQGTRLTVV.

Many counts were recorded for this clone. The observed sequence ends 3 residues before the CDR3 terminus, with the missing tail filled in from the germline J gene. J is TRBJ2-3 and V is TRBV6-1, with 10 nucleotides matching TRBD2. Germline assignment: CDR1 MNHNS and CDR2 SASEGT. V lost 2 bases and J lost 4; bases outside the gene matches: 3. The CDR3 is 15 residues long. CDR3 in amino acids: CASSELAGAPDTQYF. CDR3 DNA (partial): TGTGCCAGCAGTGAACTAGCGGGGGCCCCAGATACG.

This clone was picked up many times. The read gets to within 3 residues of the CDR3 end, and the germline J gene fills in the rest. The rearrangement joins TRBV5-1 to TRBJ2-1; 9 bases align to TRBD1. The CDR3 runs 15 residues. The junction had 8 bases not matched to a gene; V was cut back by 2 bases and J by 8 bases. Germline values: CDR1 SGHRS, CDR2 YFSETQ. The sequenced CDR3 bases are TGCGCCAGCAGCTTCGGGGGGACAGGGTTTGATGAG. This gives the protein CASSFGGTGFDE. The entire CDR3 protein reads CASSFGGTGFDEQFF.

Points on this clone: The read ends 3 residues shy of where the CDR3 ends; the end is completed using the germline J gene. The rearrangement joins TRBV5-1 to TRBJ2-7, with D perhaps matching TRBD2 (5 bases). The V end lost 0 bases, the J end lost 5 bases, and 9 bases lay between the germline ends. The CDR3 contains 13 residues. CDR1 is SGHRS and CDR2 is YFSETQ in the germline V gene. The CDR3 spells CASSLGTRNEQYF. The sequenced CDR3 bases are TGCGCCAGCAGCTTGGGGACTCGCAACGAG. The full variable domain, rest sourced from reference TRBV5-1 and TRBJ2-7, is KAGVTQTPRYLIKTRGQQVTLSCSPISGHRSVSWYQQTPGQGLQFLFEYFSETQRNKGNFPGRFSGRQFSNSRSEMNVSTLELGDSALYLCASSLGTRNEQYFGPGTRLTVT.

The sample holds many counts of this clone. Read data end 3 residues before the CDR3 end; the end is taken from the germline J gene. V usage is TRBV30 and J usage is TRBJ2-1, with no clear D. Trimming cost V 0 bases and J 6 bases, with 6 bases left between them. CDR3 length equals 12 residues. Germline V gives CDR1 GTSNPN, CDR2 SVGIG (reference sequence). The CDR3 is CAWSVRGNEQFF. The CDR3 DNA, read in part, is TGTGCCTGGAGTGTACGAGGCAATGAG.

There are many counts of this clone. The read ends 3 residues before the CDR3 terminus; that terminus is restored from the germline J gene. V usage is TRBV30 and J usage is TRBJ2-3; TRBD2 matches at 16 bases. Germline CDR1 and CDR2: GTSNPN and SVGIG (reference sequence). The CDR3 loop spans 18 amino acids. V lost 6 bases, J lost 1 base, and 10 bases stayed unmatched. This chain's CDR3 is CACRPPGTSGGGTDTQYF. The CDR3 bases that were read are TGTGCCTGTCGCCCACCCGGGACTAGCGGGGGGGGCACAGATACG. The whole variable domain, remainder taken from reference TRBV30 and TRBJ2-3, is SQTIHQWPATLVQPVGSPLSLECTVEGTSNPNLYWYRQAAGRGLQLLFYSVGIGQISSEVPQNLSASRPQDRQFILSSKKLLLSDSGFYLCACRPPGTSGGGTDTQYFGPGTRLTVL.

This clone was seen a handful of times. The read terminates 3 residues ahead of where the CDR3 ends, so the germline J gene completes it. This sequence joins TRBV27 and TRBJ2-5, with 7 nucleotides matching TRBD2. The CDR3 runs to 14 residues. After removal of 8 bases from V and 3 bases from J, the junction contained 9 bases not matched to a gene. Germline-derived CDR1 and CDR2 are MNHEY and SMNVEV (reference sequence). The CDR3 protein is CASGLRLAEETQYF. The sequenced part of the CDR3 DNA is TGTGCCAGCGGATTACGACTAGCCGAAGAGACC.